A selection of T cell receptor beta chains follows, all from one sample in a study of T-cell memory formation after mild COVID-19. TCRdb re-derived calls from the 5' RACE reads in MiXCR, one entry per CDR3 protein. The sample yields 100,000 to 150,000 distinct CDR3 sequences, about a sixth seen once. The sample consisted of PBMCs or a T cell subset sorted from them (not recorded which). The receptors stem from a man younger than 35 who had mild COVID-19 (a few samples of this study predate the infection). Cell type and time point are not known. CDR3s include the opening cysteine and the closing phenylalanine or tryptophan.

TRBJ2-5 TRBV7-6 CASSLVAGATETQYF
TRBJ1-5 TRBV6-2/TRBV6-3 CASSYRDSLQPQHF
TRBJ2-3 TRBV15 CATSIRRGVSDTQYF
TRBJ2-1 TRBV6-6 CASRPGLASSYNEQFF
TRBJ2-3 TRBV4-3 CASSQGTSRTDTQYF
TRBJ2-2 TRBV10-3 CAINLADNTGELFF
TRBJ2-5 TRBV7-7 CASSAGGIQETQYF
TRBJ2-1 TRBV7-8 CASSQGGDLNEQFF
TRBJ2-2 TRBV29-1 CSVVGQNTGELFF
TRBJ1-4 TRBV6-2/TRBV6-3 CASSYSIGDNEKLFF
TRBJ2-7 TRBV19 CATRDSYYEQYF
TRBJ2-2 TRBV12-3/TRBV12-4 CASSLVGTGELFF
TRBJ1-1 TRBV6-6 CASSYGGTMEEAFF
TRBJ2-5 TRBV5-6 CASSRDQSAQYF
TRBJ2-5 TRBV4-3 CASSQDRDRETQYF
TRBJ1-1 TRBV12-3/TRBV12-4 CASSPGGDYTEAFF
TRBJ2-1 TRBV11-3 CASSLGGGLINEQFF
TRBJ2-5 TRBV5-1 CASSLTGLGETQYF
TRBJ2-3 TRBV12-3/TRBV12-4 CASRITDTQYF
TRBJ1-2 TRBV7-2 CASSSFVTGPYGYTF
TRBJ2-2 TRBV10-3 CAISERGGNDGELFF
TRBJ1-1 TRBV28 CASSPGDSSRGLEAFF
TRBJ2-7 TRBV5-1 CASSPGHVYEQYF
TRBJ2-2 TRBV11-2 CASSLVWRGRVNTGELFF
TRBJ1-2 TRBV5-1 CASSFEQNGYTF
TRBJ1-5 TRBV7-9 CASSLEQGPDQPQHF